The rows below give T cell receptor beta chains drawn from one sample of a study of cytomegalovirus exposure and HLA in healthy donors. Sequencing used immunoSEQ multiplex PCR; TCRdb keeps in-frame clones, though not all of them. The sample totals around 140,000 clones. Material for sequencing was PBMCs. The receptors were gathered from a woman younger than 35 in good health and CMV-seronegative. Both conserved end residues are trimmed from each CDR3. Each record gives: V gene, CDR3 length, CDR3 protein.

TRBV19,12,ASSEGVVDYGYT
TRBV11-1,12,ASEQGANTGELF
TRBV9,14,ASSGGLTTNTGELF
TRBV4-1,14,ASSQEGGQQRNEQY
TRBV19,11,ASSTGTRDTQY
TRBV2,10,ASSNSDYEQF
TRBV28,13,ASTNGESSYNEQF
TRBV5-4,14,ASGTGGRRSGHEQF
TRBV7-9,14,ASSREPPGQGYGYT
TRBV30,13,AWSVLTGTISPLH
TRBV11-3,14,ASSSVGRPMNEKLF
TRBV2,11,ASSVTGTYGYT
TRBV7-8,17,ASTRRRLAETSGANVLT
TRBV6-1,10,ASSEGGDTQY
TRBV4-2,13,ASSPTDRGDSPLH
TRBV19,14,ASSPIDRVINTEAF
TRBV30,11,AWAAPGQGEAF
TRBV27,13,ASSLDPQGNTEAF
TRBV6-4,12,ASSPVAEYNEQF
TRBV6-1,13,ASSEGGTTNQPQH
TRBV7-2,15,ASSSPLGTSGRNEQF
TRBV7-8,14,ASSLIDVGGSNEQF
TRBV15,10,ATSRDLRGAY
TRBV7-2,14,ASSLVVARTKETQY
TRBV19,12,ASSTPGVNTEAF